The clone carrying this T cell receptor (beta chain) was recorded once. Its target is unknown. The CDR3 length is 17 residues. The germline CDR1 and CDR2 sequences are LGHDT and YNNKEL (reference sequence). With 3 bases clipped from V and 2 bases from J, the junction kept 4 bases outside the gene matches. The data were produced by immunoSEQ multiplex PCR, yet TCRdb's version contains in-frame clones alone and is incomplete. The data show some 130,000 clones, with more than 75% seen just once and around 24% held by the top ten. The data were taken from a study of T cell responses to AZD1222 COVID-19 vaccine. Study summary: Analysis merged second doses at about 4 or about 12 weeks.

Study outcomes and limitations: None of the repertoires were sampled until the peak T cell response had passed. Females made up more of the donors, who were largely white British, and clonal diversity may have come out too low. Baseline testing showed seropositivity in only a handful of AZD1222 recipients.

The V call is TRBV3-1 (or the pseudogene TRBV3-2), the J call TRBJ2-6, with 10 bases aligning to TRBD1. The sequence came from an adult in good health. The sample here was peripheral blood, taken on day 0 of AZD1222 vaccination. The CDR3 nucleotides are TGTGCCAGCAGCCATTGGGACAGGGGCCCTGGGGCCAACGTCCTGACTTTC. Its translation: CASSHWDRGPGANVLTF.